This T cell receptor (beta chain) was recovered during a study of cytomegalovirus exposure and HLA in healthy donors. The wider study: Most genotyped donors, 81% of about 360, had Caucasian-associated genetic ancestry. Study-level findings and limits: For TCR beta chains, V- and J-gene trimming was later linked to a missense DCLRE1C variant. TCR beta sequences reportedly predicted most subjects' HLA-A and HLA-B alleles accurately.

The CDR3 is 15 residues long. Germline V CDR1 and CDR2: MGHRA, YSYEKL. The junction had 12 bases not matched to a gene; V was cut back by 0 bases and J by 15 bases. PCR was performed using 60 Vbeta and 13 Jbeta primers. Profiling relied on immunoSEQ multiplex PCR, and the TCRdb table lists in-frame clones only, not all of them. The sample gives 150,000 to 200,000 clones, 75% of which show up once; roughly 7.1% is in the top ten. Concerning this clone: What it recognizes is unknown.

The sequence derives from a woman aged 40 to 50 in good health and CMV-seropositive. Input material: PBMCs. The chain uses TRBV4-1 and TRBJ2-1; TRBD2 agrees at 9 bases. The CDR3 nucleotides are TGCGCCAGCAGCCAAGAGAAAGGGCGGGAGGGCCCGCTGTTCTTC. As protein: CASSQEKGREGPLFF.